Listed here are 7 T cell receptor beta chains from one sample, sequenced in a study of T cell responses to AZD1222 COVID-19 vaccine. Assay used: immunoSEQ multiplex PCR; TCRdb lists only in-frame clones, some missing. The top ten hold 3% to 3.5% of the sample, which has 100,000 or so clones, around nine tenths seen once. The input for sequencing was peripheral blood, taken on day 0 of AZD1222 vaccination. The source is an adult in good health.

The V and J genes are TRBV4-3 and TRBJ2-1; 7 positions match TRBD1. Germline CDR1 reads LGHNA; CDR2 reads YSLEER. V was clipped by 1 base and J by 4 bases; unmatched bases: 4. The CDR3 totals 15 residues. CDR3 protein: CASSQGGTAYNEQFF. The CDR3 DNA follows: TGCGCCAGCAGCCAAGGTGGGACAGCGTACAATGAGCAGTTCTTC.

This chain uses TRBV11-3 with TRBJ1-3, with a possible D match to TRBD1 (6 bases). Germline values: CDR1 SGHNT, CDR2 YENEEA. The CDR3 has 16 amino acids. Trimming removed 5 bases at V and 0 bases at J, with 14 bases between. This CDR3 is CASSRGTLSSGNTIYF. In nucleotides, the CDR3 is TGTGCCAGCAGCCGCGGGACATTAAGCTCTGGAAACACCATATATTTT.

The chain carries TRBV7-9 and TRBJ1-5, with 11 bases identical to TRBD1. The length of the CDR3 is 17 residues. Germline CDR1 reads SEHNR; CDR2 reads FQNEAQ (reference sequence). V lost 2 bases to trimming and J lost 6 bases; unmatched junction nucleotides: 9. The CDR3 here is CASSLFTGTGGSQPQHF. Written as DNA, the CDR3 is TGTGCCAGCAGCTTATTCACCGGGACAGGGGGTAGTCAGCCCCAGCATTTT.

This chain uses TRBV7-2 with TRBJ2-5; 8 bases are a match to TRBD2. Trimming took 3 bases from V and 5 from J; bases not matched to a gene: 8. The CDR3 has 15 residues. CDR1 SGHTA and CDR2 FQGNSA come from the germline V gene. In DNA form, the CDR3 reads TGTGCCAGCAGCTTTGGCGGGGGGATGGGGGAGACCCAGTACTTC. As protein: CASSFGGGMGETQYF.

This chain connects TRBV10-3 to TRBJ2-7; 10 bases align to TRBD2. This CDR3 has 17 residues. Germline values: CDR1 ENHRY, CDR2 SYGVKD. V gave up 0 bases and J gave up 6 bases; unmatched junction bases: 11. Here the CDR3 reads CAISESTQRGGRGEQYF. CDR3 in DNA: TGTGCCATCAGTGAGTCGACGCAGCGGGGGGGCCGGGGCGAGCAGTACTTC.

This clone was observed a handful of times. The rearrangement uses TRBV14 and TRBJ1-6; no clear D gene. Germline values: CDR1 SGHDN, CDR2 FVKESK. Trimming cost V 0 bases and J 6 bases, with 12 bases left between them. The CDR3 consists of 16 residues. In nucleotides, the CDR3 is TGTGCCAGCAGCCAAGAAAAAGGATTTAGTAATTCACCCCTCCACTTT. Protein: CASSQEKGFSNSPLHF.

This clone has just one count. This chain links TRBV20-1 with TRBJ2-7; TRBD2 agrees at 7 bases. The CDR3 spans 13 residues. Germline trimming cut 3 bases from V and 3 bases from J; bases unmatched to any gene: 5. CDR1 is DFQATT, CDR2 SNEGSKA, per germline (reference sequence). CDR3 nucleotides: TGCAGTGCTAGTATCAGGGAGGGCTACGAGCAGTACTTC. Its protein is CSASIREGYEQYF.